This passage covers 23 T cell receptor beta chains from one sample sequenced in a study of cytotoxic CD8 clonotypes in ibrutinib-treated CLL. This table comes from immunoSEQ multiplex PCR, and its TCRdb copy is limited to in-frame clones, with some not included. Of roughly 49,000 clones listed, less than 85% are singletons. The source material was PBMCs, sampled after 24 months of ibrutinib treatment. These receptors all stem from a human donor with chronic lymphocytic leukemia.

V gene TRBV5-1 combines with J gene TRBJ2-2; D may be TRBD1 (5 bases). CDR1 and CDR2 (germline): SGHRS, YFSETQ. This CDR3 contains 15 residues. Trimming took off 4 bases at V and 0 bases at J, with 10 bases between the two ends. In DNA form, the CDR3 reads TGCGCCAGCAGCAACCGACAGTCGAACACCGGGGAGCTGTTTTTT. The encoded protein is CASSNRQSNTGELFF.

V gene TRBV5-1 combines with J gene TRBJ1-4, with D perhaps TRBD1 (6 bases). Trimming removed 4 bases at V and 5 bases at J, with 12 bases between. Germline lookup yields CDR1 SGHRS and CDR2 YFSETQ. The CDR3 sequence is 14 residues long. The CDR3 is CASSLRGPNEKLFF. The CDR3 nucleotides are TGCGCCAGCAGCCTCCGGGGGCCCAATGAAAAACTGTTTTTT.

This chain links TRBV14 with TRBJ2-3, with 11 bases matching TRBD2. Trimming removed 3 bases from V and 5 bases from J; junction bases left unmatched: 4. CDR1 is SGHDN, CDR2 FVKESK, per germline. The CDR3 loop spans 15 amino acids. The chain's CDR3 is CASSQTSGMVDTQYF. The CDR3 nucleotides are TGTGCCAGCAGCCAGACTAGCGGGATGGTAGATACGCAGTATTTT.

Written as DNA, the CDR3 is TGTGCCAGCAGTTTATCGGGAACTCTAAACTATGGCTACACCTTC. Protein sequence: CASSLSGTLNYGYTF. The chain recombines TRBV27 with TRBJ1-2; the D is unclear. From germline, CDR1 is MNHEY and CDR2 SMNVEV (reference sequence). The ends were cut back, 0 bases at V and 2 bases at J, with 10 bases in the middle. The CDR3 runs 15 residues.

The table lists this clone with a count of one. The rearrangement uses TRBV28 and TRBJ2-7, with D perhaps TRBD1 (6 bases). CDR3 size: 14 residues. Germline-derived CDR1 and CDR2 are MDHEN and SYDVKM. Trimming cost V 6 bases and J 3 bases, with 15 bases left between them. The CDR3 loop reads CASSPSGQSYEQYF. The CDR3 DNA is TGTGCCAGCAGCCCTAGTGGACAGAGCTACGAGCAGTACTTC.

CDR3 nucleotide sequence: TGTGCCACCTCCGACCTCAATCAGCCCCAGCATTTT. Encoded protein: CATSDLNQPQHF. The J gene is TRBJ1-5, the V gene TRBV10-3, with D hard to call. CDR1 and CDR2 (germline): ENHRY, SYGVKD. The CDR3 runs to 12 residues. V gave up 10 bases and J gave up 3 bases, with 10 bases separating them.

The gene calls are TRBV5-6 and TRBJ1-4; TRBD1 aligns across 7 bases. The CDR3 spans 16 residues. CDR1 and CDR2 from the germline V gene are SGHDT and YYEEEE. The V and J ends lost 1 base and 3 bases, in that order; junction bases with no gene match: 6. Written as DNA, the CDR3 is TGTGCCAGCAGCTTGATTACAGGGGAGGCTAATGAAAAACTGTTTTTT. Translating gives CASSLITGEANEKLFF. The full variable domain, its missing parts supplied by reference TRBV5-6 and TRBJ1-4, is DAGVTQSPTHLIKTRGQQVTLRCSPKSGHDTVSWYQQALGQGPQFIFQYYEEEERQRGNFPDRFSGHQFPNYSSELNVNALLLGDSALYLCASSLITGEANEKLFFGSGTQLSVL.

Here the CDR3 reads CASRRMLGTGDSYGYTF. The CDR3 bases are TGTGCCAGCAGGCGTATGTTAGGGACAGGCGACTCCTATGGCTACACCTTC. The rearrangement uses TRBV13 and TRBJ1-2, with TRBD1 matching over 8 bases. CDR1 and CDR2 from the germline V gene are PRHDT and FYEKMQ (reference sequence). J lost 4 bases, V lost 6 bases, and 16 bases had no gene match. The CDR3 spans 17 residues.

This clone appeared a few times. This chain joins TRBV28 and TRBJ1-2, with 8 bases lining up with TRBD1. The CDR3 covers 14 residues. J was trimmed by 7 bases and V by 5 bases; bases with no gene match: 9. Looked up from germline, CDR1 is MDHEN and CDR2 is SYDVKM. CDR3 residues: CASSPIGTGPGYTF. For the CDR3, the DNA is TGTGCCAGCAGTCCAATTGGGACAGGCCCTGGCTACACCTTC.

The chain combines TRBV4-2 with TRBJ2-7; D might be TRBD1 or TRBD2, each matching 5 bases. Germline CDR1 reads LGHNA; CDR2 reads YNFKEQ. The CDR3 runs to 16 residues. V was cut by 5 bases and J by 1 base, with 18 bases left in between. CDR3: CASSEAAGDSSYEQYF. CDR3 in DNA: TGTGCCAGCAGCGAAGCGGCCGGAGACAGTTCCTACGAGCAGTACTTC.

V is TRBV7-2 and J is TRBJ1-4; D unresolved. Trimming removed 5 bases from V and 5 bases from J, with 15 bases in between. The germline V gene encodes CDR1 SGHTA and CDR2 FQGNSA. The CDR3 sequence is 15 residues long. The CDR3 DNA follows: TGTGCCAGCAGCGCCCCTCGATCGGGAAATGAAAAACTGTTTTTT. Translating it yields CASSAPRSGNEKLFF. The complete variable domain, with remaining parts taken from reference TRBV7-2 and TRBJ1-4, reads GAGVSQSPSNKVTEKGKDVELRCDPISGHTALYWYRQSLGQGLEFLIYFQGNSAPDKSGLPSDRFSAERTGGSVSTLTIQRTQQEDSAVYLCASSAPRSGNEKLFFGSGTQLSVL.

The rearrangement uses TRBV29-1 and TRBJ1-2; 10 bases align to TRBD1. The CDR3 runs 14 residues. Germline-derived CDR1 and CDR2 are SQVTM and ANQGSEA. J lost 8 bases, V lost 6 bases, and 12 bases had no gene match. DNA of the CDR3: TGCAGCGTGGATGGGGACAGGGGACTCCGGGGCTACACCTTC. Translating it yields CSVDGDRGLRGYTF.

The chain couples TRBV6-1 to TRBJ2-2, with a tentative D call TRBD1 (5 bases). V was trimmed by 1 base and J by 5 bases, leaving 8 bases between them. The CDR3 is 14 residues long. Germline CDR1 and CDR2: MNHNS and SASEGT. The CDR3 here is CASSEEGLTGELFF. DNA for the CDR3: TGTGCCAGCAGTGAAGAGGGGCTTACCGGGGAGCTGTTTTTT.

The chain employs TRBV19 and TRBJ2-7, with TRBD2 as a possible D gene (6 bases). The CDR3 is 13 amino acids. CDR1 LNHDA and CDR2 SQIVND come from the germline V gene (reference sequence). V was pared by 1 base and J by 5 bases, with 9 bases between. The chain's CDR3 is CASSIAGADEQYF. CDR3 coding DNA: TGTGCCAGTAGTATAGCGGGAGCGGACGAGCAGTACTTC.

This clone was seen a handful of times. This rearrangement joins TRBV4-3 to TRBJ2-3; 7 nucleotides line up with TRBD1. CDR3 length: 14 residues. CDR1 is LGHNA, CDR2 YSLEER, per germline. The J segment lost 4 bases and the V segment lost 3 bases, leaving 4 bases of the junction unmatched. The CDR3 bases are TGCGCCAGCAGCCAGCGACAGGGTCCAGATACGCAGTATTTT. As protein: CASSQRQGPDTQYF.

The chain has TRBV6-5 and TRBJ1-4; TRBD1 matches at 7 bases. V was pared by 6 bases and J by 4 bases, with 5 bases of the junction left unmatched. The CDR3 loop spans 14 amino acids. The germline V gene encodes CDR1 MNHEY and CDR2 SVGAGI. CDR3 DNA: TGTGCCAGCAGCGCCCGGGACAGTAATGAAAAACTGTTTTTT. This codes for CASSARDSNEKLFF.

This clone was seen more than once but under ten times. The gene calls are TRBV10-1 and TRBJ2-1; 9 bases agree with TRBD2. CDR1 and CDR2 from the germline V gene are WNHNN and SYGVQD (reference sequence). With V trimmed by 0 bases and J by 8 bases, 5 bases remained unmatched. The CDR3 sequence is 15 residues long. CDR3 sequence reads: CASSESVSGSDEQFF. CDR3 nucleotides: TGCGCCAGCAGTGAGTCGGTTAGCGGGAGTGATGAGCAGTTCTTC.

The chain has TRBV19 and TRBJ2-2; 8 nucleotides match TRBD1. The CDR3 covers 15 residues. The V gene's germline CDR1 is LNHDA and CDR2 SQIVND (reference sequence). With 7 bases clipped from V and 7 bases from J, the junction kept 11 bases outside the gene matches. The CDR3 region has the DNA TGTGCCAGTATCAAGGACAGGGCGCCCCTCGGGGAGCTGTTTTTT. Protein: CASIKDRAPLGELFF.

The chain carries TRBV6-4 and TRBJ1-6; no clear D gene. With 8 bases removed from V and 8 bases from J, the gap between germline ends came to 13 bases. The V gene's germline CDR1 is MRHNA and CDR2 SNTAGT. The CDR3 runs to 13 residues. CDR3 DNA: TGTGCCAGCCGCAGTGGGATCGATTCACCCCTCCACTTT. It encodes CASRSGIDSPLHF.

This chain uses TRBV10-3 with TRBJ2-5, with 13 bases aligning to TRBD2. This CDR3 spans 15 amino acids. Germline V gene sequence: CDR1 ENHRY, CDR2 SYGVKD. V lost 5 bases and J lost 4; bases outside the gene matches: 4. Here the CDR3 reads CAISQTSGRAETQYF. The CDR3 DNA is TGTGCCATCAGTCAAACTAGCGGGAGGGCAGAGACCCAGTACTTC.

The chain carries TRBV15 and TRBJ2-3, with TRBD1 matching over 8 bases. Germline V gives CDR1 LNHNV, CDR2 YYDKDF (reference sequence). The V and J ends lost 4 bases and 0 bases, in that order; junction bases with no gene match: 12. The CDR3 has 18 residues. The DNA for the CDR3 is TGTGCCACCAGCACCTGGGGACAGGTTGGGACTAGCACAGATACGCAGTATTTT. Its protein product is CATSTWGQVGTSTDTQYF.

The V gene is TRBV25-1, the J gene TRBJ1-4; D remains ambiguous. With 5 bases removed from V and 8 bases from J, the gap between germline ends came to 21 bases. Germline lookup yields CDR1 MGHDK and CDR2 SYGVNS. This CDR3 has 16 residues. Written as DNA, the CDR3 is TGTGCCAGCAGTCCTCCTACCGGCCGGGCGGACGAAAAACTGTTTTTT. Protein sequence: CASSPPTGRADEKLFF.

This rearrangement joins TRBV15 to TRBJ2-1; TRBD1 might be the D (6 bases). There are 13 residues in the CDR3. CDR1 is LNHNV, CDR2 YYDKDF, per germline (reference sequence). V dropped 0 bases and J dropped 8 bases, with 8 bases sitting between them. CDR3 loop: CATSRDGGDEQFF. In nucleotides, the CDR3 is TGTGCCACCAGCAGAGATGGGGGCGATGAGCAGTTCTTC.